This T cell receptor beta chain was retrieved from a study of blood T cell repertoires in COVID-19. Study overall: T cells, B-cell-depleted T cells, or PBMCs provided the cDNA or gDNA that served as material.

The germline V and J ends were trimmed by 1 base and 4 bases, with 7 bases remaining between them. CDR3 length: 13 amino acids. Germline V CDR1 and CDR2: LGHDT, YNNKEL (reference sequence). The age range of participants was about 18 to 90 years, with residence in about two dozen US areas. Participants reported their clinical history, and cohort assignment relied on those reports. Assay used: immunoSEQ multiplex PCR; TCRdb lists only in-frame clones, some missing. The profile shows a few hundred thousand clones, 80% to 90% of them singletons. The sequence derives from a woman under 30 who had recovered from COVID-19. The sequencing sample was made of PBMCs or T cells enriched from blood (not recorded which). This rearrangement joins TRBV3-1 (or the pseudogene TRBV3-2) to TRBJ1-1; D perhaps matches TRBD1 (5 bases). The CDR3 protein is CASSQVGGTEAFF. The CDR3 DNA is TGTGCCAGCAGCCAAGTGGGGGGCACTGAAGCTTTCTTT.